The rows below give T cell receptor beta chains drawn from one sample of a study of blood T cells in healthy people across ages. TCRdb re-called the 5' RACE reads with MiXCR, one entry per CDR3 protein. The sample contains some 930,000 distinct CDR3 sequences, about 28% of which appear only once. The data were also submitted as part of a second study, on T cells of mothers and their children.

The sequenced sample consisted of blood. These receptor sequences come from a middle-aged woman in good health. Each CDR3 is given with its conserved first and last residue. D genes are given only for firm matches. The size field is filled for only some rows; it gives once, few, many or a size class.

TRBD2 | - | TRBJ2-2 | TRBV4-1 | TGCGCCAGCAGCCAAGATTCCGGACTAGCGGGGGGCCCTAACACCGGGGAGCTGTTTTTT | CASSQDSGLAGGPNTGELFF
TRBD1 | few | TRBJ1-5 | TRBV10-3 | TGTGCCATCAGCCCCGGGACAGGGGGTATCAATCAGCCCCAGCATTTT | CAISPGTGGINQPQHF
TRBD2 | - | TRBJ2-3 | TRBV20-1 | TGCAGTGCCATAAGACTAGCGGGAAACACAGATACGCAGTATTTT | CSAIRLAGNTDTQYF
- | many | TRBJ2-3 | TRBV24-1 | TGTGCCACCAGTGATTCTAGCACAGATACGCAGTATTTT | CATSDSSTDTQYF
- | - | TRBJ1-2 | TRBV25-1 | TGTGCCAGCAGTGAGTCGACAGATGGCTACACCTTC | CASSESTDGYTF
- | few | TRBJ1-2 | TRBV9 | TGTGCCAGCAGCGTAGGTCCCACCCTGAGGTATGGCTACACCTTC | CASSVGPTLRYGYTF
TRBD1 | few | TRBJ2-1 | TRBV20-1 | TGCAGTGCCATACCAGACAGGGTAAGGCCGTTCTTC | CSAIPDRVRPFF
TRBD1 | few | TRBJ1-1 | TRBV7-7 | TGTGCTAGCAGCGTTGACAGGGGATCGGAAGCTTTCTTT | CASSVDRGSEAFF
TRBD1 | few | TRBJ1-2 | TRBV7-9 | TGTGCCAGCAGCCCTCAGGACAGGGACAAGGGCTACACCTTC | CASSPQDRDKGYTF
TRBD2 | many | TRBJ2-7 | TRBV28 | TGTGCCAGCTCCTCTTCTAGCGGGGGCCATTACGAGCAGTACTTC | CASSSSSGGHYEQYF
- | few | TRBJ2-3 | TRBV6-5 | TGTGCCAGCAGTTACTCAGGGGCCGCGGATACGCAGTATTTT | CASSYSGAADTQYF
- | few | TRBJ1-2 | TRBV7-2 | TGTGCCAGCAGCCTACAGGCCCCAGGATATGGCTACACCTTC | CASSLQAPGYGYTF
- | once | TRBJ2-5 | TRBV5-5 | TGTGCCAGCAGTCCCCGGGGGGCCACGGGAGAGACCCAGTACTTC | CASSPRGATGETQYF
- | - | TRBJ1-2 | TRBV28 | TGTGCCAGCGTCCGGGGCACCTATGGCTACACCTTC | CASVRGTYGYTF
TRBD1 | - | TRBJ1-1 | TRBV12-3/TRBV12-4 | TGTGCCAGCAGTTCGTCCGGCAGGGGGAACGCTGAAGCTTTCTTT | CASSSSGRGNAEAFF
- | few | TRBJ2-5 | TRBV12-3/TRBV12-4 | TGTGCCAGCAGTTTGCCGTTGGGGGTGATGGAGGTTTTAGACAGTCAAGAGACCCAGTACTTC | CASSLPLGVMEVLDSQETQYF
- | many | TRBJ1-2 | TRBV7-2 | TGTGCCAGCAGCTTAGAGACCTTCTATGGCTACACCTTC | CASSLETFYGYTF
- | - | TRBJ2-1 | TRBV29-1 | TGCAGCGGGGCTGGACTGCCCCATGAGCAGTTCTTC | CSGAGLPHEQFF
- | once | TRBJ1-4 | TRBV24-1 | TGTGCCACCAGCGATACCGGGGAAAAGGGTGAAAAACTGTTTTTT | CATSDTGEKGEKLFF
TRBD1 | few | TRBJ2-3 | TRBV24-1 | TGTGCCACCAGTGATTTAAGGCGGACAGAGGGGACAGATACGCGGTATTTT | CATSDLRRTEGTDTRYF
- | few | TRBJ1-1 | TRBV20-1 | TGCAGTGCGAGAGCCACAGGGCTGAACACTGAAGCTTTCTTT | CSARATGLNTEAFF
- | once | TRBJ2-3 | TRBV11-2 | TGTGCCAGCAGCTTAGGAGTGGAGGCATGGAAAGGGACAGATACGCAGTATTTT | CASSLGVEAWKGTDTQYF
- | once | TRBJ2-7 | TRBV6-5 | TGTGCCAGCAGTTCGGCAGTCCCTTACTACGAGCAGTACTTC | CASSSAVPYYEQYF
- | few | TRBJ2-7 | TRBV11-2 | TGTGCCAGCAGCTTGGGGTTAGGACCGTCCTACGAGCAGTACTTC | CASSLGLGPSYEQYF
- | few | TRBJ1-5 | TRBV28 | TGTGCCAGCCAATCCCGGGGTAGAGGAGCCAATCAGCCCCAGCATTTT | CASQSRGRGANQPQHF
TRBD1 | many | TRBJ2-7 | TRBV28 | TGTGTCAGCCCCCCATCCGGGACAGGGGGGACCTACGAGCAGTACTTC | CVSPPSGTGGTYEQYF
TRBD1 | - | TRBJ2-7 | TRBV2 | TGTGCCAGCAGCGCCGTGCCGGGACAGGGGGACAACGAGCAGTACTTC | CASSAVPGQGDNEQYF
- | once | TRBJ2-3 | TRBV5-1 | TGCACCAGCAGCTTGGGGCTGGATACGCAGTATTTT | CTSSLGLDTQYF
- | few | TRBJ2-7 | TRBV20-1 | TGCAGTGCTAGCCTCATGGTGTACGAGCAGTACTTC | CSASLMVYEQYF
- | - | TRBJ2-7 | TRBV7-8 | TGTGCCAGCAGCTTAAGGACCCACCTCTCCTACGAGCAGTACTTC | CASSLRTHLSYEQYF
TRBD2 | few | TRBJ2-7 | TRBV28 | TGTGCCAGCAGCCAGTTGGGGGGGTGGTACGAGCAGTACTTC | CASSQLGGWYEQYF
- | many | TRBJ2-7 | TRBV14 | TGTGCCAGCAGTCCACGGCAGGTGGCCTACGAGCAGTACTTC | CASSPRQVAYEQYF
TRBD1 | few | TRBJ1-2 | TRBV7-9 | TGTGCCAGCAGCTTAGAAGGACAGGGGAGCCATGGCTACACCTTC | CASSLEGQGSHGYTF
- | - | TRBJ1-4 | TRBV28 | TGTGCCAGCAGGGGTAGGGCGGGTAATGAAAAACTGTTTTTT | CASRGRAGNEKLFF
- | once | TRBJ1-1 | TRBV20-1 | TGCAGTGCTAGACCTCCCGACAGCAACACTGAAGCTTTCTTT | CSARPPDSNTEAFF
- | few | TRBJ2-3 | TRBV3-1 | TGTGCCAGCAGCCAAGATACTCCAGGGATGCCAGATACGCAGTATTTT | CASSQDTPGMPDTQYF
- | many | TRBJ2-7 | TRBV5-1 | TGCGCCAGCAGCTTGGGCAACACCTACGAGCAGTACTTC | CASSLGNTYEQYF
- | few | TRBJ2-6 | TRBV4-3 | TGCGCCAGCAGCCAAGATGAACGGAGCTCTGGGGCCAACGTCCTGACTTTC | CASSQDERSSGANVLTF
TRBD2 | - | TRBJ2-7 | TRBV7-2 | TGTGCCAGCAGCTTAGCGGGGCTAGCGGGGATGAATGAGCAGTACTTC | CASSLAGLAGMNEQYF
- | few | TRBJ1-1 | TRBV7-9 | TGTGCCAGCAGCTTAGATCTGGGTTTCAACACTGAAGCTTTCTTT | CASSLDLGFNTEAFF
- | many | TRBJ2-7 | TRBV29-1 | TGCAGCGGTATAGGGGTTATCAACGAGCAGTACTTC | CSGIGVINEQYF
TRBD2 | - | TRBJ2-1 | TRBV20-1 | TGCAGTGCTCAGGAGACTAGCGGTTACCAGAATGAGCAGTTCTTC | CSAQETSGYQNEQFF
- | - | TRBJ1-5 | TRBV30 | TGTGCCTGGAGTGTAAGGGACAATCAGCCCCAGCATTTT | CAWSVRDNQPQHF
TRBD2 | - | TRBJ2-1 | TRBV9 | TGTGCCAGCAGCCCAGGAAGCGGGGGATGGGGAAATGAGCAGTTCTTC | CASSPGSGGWGNEQFF
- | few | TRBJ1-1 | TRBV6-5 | TGTGCCAGCAGTTATGTGGCAGGGGCTGAAGCTTTCTTT | CASSYVAGAEAFF
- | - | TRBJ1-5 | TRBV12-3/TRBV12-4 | TGTGCCAGCAGTTTAAGGATTGATCAGCCCCAGCATTTT | CASSLRIDQPQHF
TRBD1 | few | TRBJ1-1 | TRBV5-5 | TGTGCCAGCAGCAGGTTGAACAGGGGAAACACTGAAGCTTTCTTT | CASSRLNRGNTEAFF
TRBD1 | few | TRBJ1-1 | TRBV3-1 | TGTGCCAGCAGCCAAGATCATTTGGGACAGCGATACGGGACTGAAGCTTTCTTT | CASSQDHLGQRYGTEAFF